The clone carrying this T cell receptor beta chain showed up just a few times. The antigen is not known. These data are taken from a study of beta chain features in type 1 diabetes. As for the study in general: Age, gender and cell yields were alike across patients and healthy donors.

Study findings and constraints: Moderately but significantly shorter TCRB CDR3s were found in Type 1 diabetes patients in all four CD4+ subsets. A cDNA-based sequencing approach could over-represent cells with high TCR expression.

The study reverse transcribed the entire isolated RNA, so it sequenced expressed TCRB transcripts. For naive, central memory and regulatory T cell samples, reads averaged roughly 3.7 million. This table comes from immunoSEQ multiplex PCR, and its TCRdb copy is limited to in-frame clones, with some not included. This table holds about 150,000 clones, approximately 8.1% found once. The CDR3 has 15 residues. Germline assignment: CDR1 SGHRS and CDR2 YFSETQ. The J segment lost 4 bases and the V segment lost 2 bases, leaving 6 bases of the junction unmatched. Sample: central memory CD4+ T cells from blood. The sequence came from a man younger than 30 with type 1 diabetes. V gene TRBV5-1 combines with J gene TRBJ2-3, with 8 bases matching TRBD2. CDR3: CASSLPGGRADTQYF. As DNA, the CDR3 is TGCGCCAGCAGCTTACCGGGAGGGCGCGCAGATACGCAGTATTTT.